The 14 T cell receptor beta chains below come from one sample, sequenced in a study of cytomegalovirus exposure and HLA in healthy donors (dated by TCRdb to the late 2010s). The library was obtained by the immunoSEQ multiplex PCR assay. A mixture of 60 forward primers for TCR Vbeta segments and 13 reverse primers for TCR Jbeta segments was used in the multiplex PCR. TCRdb limited this immuneACCESS table to in-frame rearrangements with V and J called. A share of clones is missing; checked studies link under half to unresolved V genes, and the rest is unexplained. This sample has some 240,000 clones in its table, and about 78% of those were observed once. 3% to 4.5% of the sample is in the top ten clones. Sequencing input: PBMCs. Source of these receptors: a male donor in good health and CMV-seronegative.

DNA of the CDR3: TGTGCCAGCAGCTTAGTGGTACTCAATGAGCAGTTCTTC. The encoded protein is CASSLVVLNEQFF. The V gene is TRBV7-9, the J gene TRBJ2-1; D gene unclear. V was shortened by 1 base and J by 6 bases, with 7 bases between the two germline ends. The CDR3 contains 13 residues. Germline V CDR1 and CDR2: SEHNR, FQNEAQ (reference sequence).

The chain joins TRBV6-7 to TRBJ2-1; D is unresolved. TRBV6-7 is identified as an open reading frame with a role that is uncertain. V was trimmed by 2 bases and J by 1 base, leaving 9 bases between them. This CDR3 spans 15 amino acids. CDR3 region: CASSYATESYNEQFF. The CDR3 bases are TGTGCCAGCAGTTACGCTACCGAATCCTACAATGAGCAGTTCTTC.

The V and J genes are TRBV11-2 and TRBJ1-5; TRBD1 is a possible D gene (5 bases). CDR1 and CDR2 (germline): SGHAT, FQNNGV. CDR3 length equals 15 residues. Trimming left V 1 base short and J 7 bases short, with 14 bases between. The CDR3 spells CASSLVVTAGQPQHF. CDR3 in DNA: TGTGCCAGCAGCTTAGTGGTGACAGCAGGGCAGCCCCAGCATTTT.

V usage is TRBV7-3 and J usage is TRBJ2-1; D is possibly TRBD2 (5 bases). This CDR3 region has 17 residues. Between the trimmed V and J ends, which lost 5 bases and 8 bases, there was a span of 25 bases. Germline V gene lookup returns CDR1 SGHTA and CDR2 FQGTGA. As DNA, the CDR3 is TGTGCCAGCAGCCCCGACCCAGCCGGAGGACTCCGGGATGAGCAGTTCTTC. It codes for CASSPDPAGGLRDEQFF.

The chain's CDR3 is CASSSQTNYGYTF. DNA for the CDR3: TGTGCCAGCAGCTCGCAGACTAACTATGGCTACACCTTC. This chain connects TRBV7-2 to TRBJ1-2; D unclear. V was trimmed by 4 bases and J by 0 bases, leaving 6 bases between them. CDR1 SGHTA and CDR2 FQGNSA come from the germline V gene. The CDR3 has 13 amino acids.

This clone was seen only a few times. J is TRBJ2-2 and V is TRBV5-1; maybe TRBD1 (5 bases). V shed 1 base and J shed 5 bases, with 15 bases lying between them. Germline loops: CDR1 SGHRS, CDR2 YFSETQ. The CDR3 is 16 amino acids. The CDR3 DNA reads TGCGCCAGCAGCTTGACAGGTTGGGGTGGAACCGGGGAGCTGTTTTTT. This encodes CASSLTGWGGTGELFF.

This clone has a single count. This chain's CDR3 is CASSLGLAGASLYEQYF. The CDR3 coding sequence is TGTGCCAGCAGTTTAGGTCTAGCGGGAGCAAGCCTGTACGAGCAGTACTTC. V gene TRBV28 combines with J gene TRBJ2-7; TRBD2 aligns across 10 bases. J was trimmed by 4 bases and V by 2 bases; bases with no gene match: 11. This CDR3 has 17 amino acids. Germline V gives CDR1 MDHEN, CDR2 SYDVKM.

This clone has at least ten counts. This rearrangement joins TRBV4-1 to TRBJ2-1, with 13 nucleotides matching TRBD2. Trimming took 3 bases from V and 6 from J; bases not matched to a gene: 8. The CDR3 length is 17 residues. Per germline, CDR1 MGHRA and CDR2 YSYEKL. In DNA, the CDR3 is TGCGCCAGCAGCCAGACCGTACTAGCGGGGGGGCTCAATGAGCAGTTCTTC. Its translation is CASSQTVLAGGLNEQFF.

V gene TRBV18 combines with J gene TRBJ2-1, with 9 bases aligning to TRBD2. With V trimmed by 6 bases and J by 0 bases, 6 bases remained unmatched. This CDR3 contains 16 residues. Germline CDR1 KGHSH, CDR2 LQKENI. The chain's CDR3 is CASSGTSLSSYNEQFF. The CDR3 nucleotides read TGTGCCAGCTCCGGGACTAGCCTTAGCTCCTACAATGAGCAGTTCTTC.

The chain carries TRBV5-4 and TRBJ2-7; 7 nucleotides line up with TRBD2. The germline CDR1 and CDR2 sequences are SGHNT and YYREEE (reference sequence). V trimming: 3 bases; J trimming: 2 bases; junction bases outside the gene matches: 5. There are 14 residues in the CDR3. As DNA, the CDR3 is TGTGCCAGCAGCTCAAGCGGGAACCCCTACGAGCAGTACTTC. It translates to CASSSSGNPYEQYF.

The chain employs TRBV6-1 and TRBJ2-1; no clear D gene. The CDR3 covers 14 residues. V was shortened by 3 bases and J by 7 bases, with 13 bases between the two germline ends. Germline V gene lookup returns CDR1 MNHNS and CDR2 SASEGT. In nucleotides, the CDR3 is TGTGCCAGCAGTGAGGGTGCTAGAGGAAATGAGCAGTTCTTC. It yields the protein CASSEGARGNEQFF.

V gene TRBV28 combines with J gene TRBJ2-1, with TRBD1 matching 7 bases. This CDR3 contains 12 residues. After removal of 7 bases from V and 7 bases from J, the junction contained 4 bases not matched to a gene. Germline V gene lookup returns CDR1 MDHEN and CDR2 SYDVKM. CDR3 DNA sequence: TGTGCCAGCAATTACAGGGGTAATGAGCAGTTCTTC. Translated: CASNYRGNEQFF.

The chain employs TRBV7-6 and TRBJ2-3; perhaps TRBD2 as D (6 bases). Trimming pared 5 bases from V and 2 bases from J, leaving 17 bases between. Germline assignment: CDR1 SGHVS and CDR2 FNYEAQ. There are 16 residues in the CDR3. CDR3 amino acids: CASSPFAGPSTDTQYF. DNA of the CDR3: TGTGCCAGCAGCCCCTTCGCGGGACCCTCCACAGATACGCAGTATTTT.

The genes are TRBV27 and TRBJ2-7, with TRBD1 matching 8 bases. This CDR3 comprises 15 residues. CDR1 MNHEY and CDR2 SMNVEV come from the germline V gene (reference sequence). V lost 6 bases, J lost 0 bases, and 7 bases stayed unmatched. CDR3 coding DNA: TGTGCCAGCAGCAGTTACAGGGGGAGCTCCTACGAGCAGTACTTC. It yields the protein CASSSYRGSSYEQYF.